This T cell receptor beta chain appears in the sequencing data of a study of T-cell memory formation after mild COVID-19. At the level of the study: TCR clustering was largely donor specific.

This clonotype was detected a few times. Germline V CDR1 and CDR2: LNHNV, YYDKDF (reference sequence). The CDR3 has 13 residues. V lost 1 base, J lost 8 bases, and 9 bases lay in between. From the 5' RACE reads, TCRdb called clonotypes with MiXCR, one entry per CDR3 protein. The sample shows about 110,000 distinct CDR3 sequences, roughly a sixth of them seen only once. The chain is built from TRBV15 and TRBJ2-1; perhaps TRBD1 as D (5 bases). The sequence was obtained from a man in his late teens or twenties who had mild COVID-19 (a few samples of this study predate the infection). Cell type and time point are not known. The sample was PBMCs or a T cell subset sorted from them (not recorded which). The CDR3 loop is CATSRALQDEQFF. The DNA for the CDR3 is TGTGCCACCAGCAGAGCTCTACAGGATGAGCAGTTCTTC.